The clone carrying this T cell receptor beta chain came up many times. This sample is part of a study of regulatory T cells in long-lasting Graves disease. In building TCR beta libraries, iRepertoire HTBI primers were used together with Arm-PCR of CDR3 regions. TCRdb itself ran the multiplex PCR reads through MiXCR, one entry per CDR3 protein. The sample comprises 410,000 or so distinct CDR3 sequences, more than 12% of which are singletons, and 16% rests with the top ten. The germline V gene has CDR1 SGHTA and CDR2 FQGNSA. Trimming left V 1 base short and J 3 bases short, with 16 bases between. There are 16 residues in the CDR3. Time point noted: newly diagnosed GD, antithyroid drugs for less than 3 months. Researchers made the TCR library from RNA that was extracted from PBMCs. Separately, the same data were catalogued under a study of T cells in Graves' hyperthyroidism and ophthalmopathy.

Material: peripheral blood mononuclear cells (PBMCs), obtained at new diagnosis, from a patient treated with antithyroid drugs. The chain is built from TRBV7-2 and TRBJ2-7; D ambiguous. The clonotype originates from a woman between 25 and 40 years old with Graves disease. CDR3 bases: TGTGCCAGCAGCTTAGAATTGCAACTGGCGATCTACGAGCAGTACTTC. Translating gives CASSLELQLAIYEQYF.